Below, 28 T cell receptor beta chains from the same sample are listed, as sequenced in a study of shared clonotypes between healthy human individuals. Some clones are missing from TCRdb's copy, which holds only in-frame ones; the method was immunoSEQ multiplex PCR. Of about 380,000 clones listed, just over 95% were seen once; the top ten hold around 0.3%. The specimen sequenced was memory CD8+ T cells sorted from blood. The subset was: CD45RO+ cells pooled with CCR7-negative TemRA cells. The receptors shown here come from a man younger than 45 in good health.

DNA of the CDR3: TGTGCCACCCTAGGGGGTGAGCAGTTCTTC. Its translation: CATLGGEQFF. The rearrangement uses TRBV7-9 and TRBJ2-1; TRBD1 might be the D (6 bases). The V and J ends lost 10 bases and 9 bases respectively, with 10 bases between them. The CDR3 sequence is 10 residues long. Per the germline V gene, CDR1 is SEHNR and CDR2 is FQNEAQ (reference sequence).

This chain connects TRBV28 to TRBJ1-5; D ambiguous. Trimming left V 6 bases short and J 1 base short, with 7 bases between. Germline CDR1 and CDR2: MDHEN and SYDVKM. This CDR3 comprises 13 residues. The CDR3 nucleotides read TGTGCCAGCAGGGGTGGGAGCAATCAGCCCCAGCATTTT. Protein sequence: CASRGGSNQPQHF.

The V gene is TRBV6-5, the J gene TRBJ2-7; 10 bases are shared with TRBD2. The germline gives CDR1 MNHEY, CDR2 SVGAGI. The CDR3 runs 16 residues. V trimming: 0 bases; J trimming: 7 bases; junction bases outside the gene matches: 9. CDR3 DNA sequence: TGTGCCAGCAGTTACTCGGTCCTAGCGGGAGTAGGAGAGCAGTACTTC. Translating gives CASSYSVLAGVGEQYF.

V is TRBV7-6 and J is TRBJ2-2; either TRBD1 or TRBD2 may supply D (5 bases each). Germline CDR1 reads SGHVS; CDR2 reads FNYEAQ. CDR3 size: 13 residues. Trimming pared 5 bases from V and 5 bases from J, leaving 9 bases between. The CDR3 reads CASSHGTTGELFF. For the CDR3, the DNA is TGTGCCAGCAGCCACGGGACGACCGGGGAGCTGTTTTTT.

The chain combines TRBV28 with TRBJ2-2, with D possibly TRBD1 on 6 matching bases. Trimming took 4 bases from V and 1 from J, leaving 7 bases between them. The germline V gene encodes CDR1 MDHEN and CDR2 SYDVKM. This CDR3 has 14 amino acids. CDR3 DNA sequence: TGTGCCAGCAGTTCGACAGGGAACACCGGGGAGCTGTTTTTT. This translates into CASSSTGNTGELFF.

This chain connects TRBV5-4 to TRBJ2-1, with D possibly called TRBD1 or TRBD2 (5 bases each). This CDR3 contains 15 residues. V lost 0 bases to trimming and J lost 2 bases, with 9 bases between them. The germline V gene has CDR1 SGHNT and CDR2 YYREEE (reference sequence). The CDR3 DNA reads as TGTGCCAGCAGCTTGGGAGGGACGGCCTACAATGAGCAGTTCTTC. Translation: CASSLGGTAYNEQFF.

The chain links TRBV10-3 to TRBJ1-1, with 7 bases that match TRBD1. CDR1 and CDR2 (germline): ENHRY, SYGVKD. V shed 7 bases, J shed 4 bases, and the junction held 12 bases outside the gene matches. The CDR3 totals 15 residues. CDR3 protein: CAITHEGASSTEAFF. The CDR3 bases are TGTGCCATCACCCACGAGGGGGCATCGTCCACTGAAGCTTTCTTT.

In this sample, this clone turned up once. The CDR3 coding sequence is TGTGCCAGCAGTTCCCGATTGCAAGAGACCCAGTACTTC. Amino acids: CASSSRLQETQYF. The chain links TRBV28 to TRBJ2-5; no reliable D call. CDR1 and CDR2 from the germline V gene are MDHEN and SYDVKM. V lost 4 bases and J 2 bases, leaving 8 bases between the germline ends. This CDR3 is built from 13 residues. Full variable domain (missing parts from reference TRBV28 and TRBJ2-5): DVKVTQSSRYLVKRTGEKVFLECVQDMDHENMFWYRQDPGLGLRLIYFSYDVKMKEKGDIPEGYSVSREKKERFSLILESASTNQTSMYLCASSSRLQETQYFGPGTRLLVL.

The V and J genes are TRBV5-1 and TRBJ2-4; TRBD1 agrees at 9 bases. The CDR3 consists of 13 residues. The germline gives CDR1 SGHRS, CDR2 YFSETQ. V lost 4 bases, J lost 8 bases, and 4 bases stayed unmatched. As DNA, the CDR3 is TGCGCCAGCAGCATGAGGACAGGGGACATTCAGTACTTC. Translated: CASSMRTGDIQYF.

The CDR3 loop reads CASSPPANYYGYTF. CDR3 coding DNA: TGTGCCAGCTCACCACCGGCGAACTACTATGGCTACACCTTC. The chain combines TRBV18 with TRBJ1-2; D call uncertain. The CDR3 extends over 14 amino acids. In germline, CDR1 is KGHSH, CDR2 LQKENI. Deletions cut 0 bases from V and 3 bases from J, with 8 bases between. Drawing the rest from reference TRBV18 and TRBJ1-2, the complete variable domain is NAGVMQNPRHLVRRRGQEARLRCSPMKGHSHVYWYRQLPEEGLKFMVYLQKENIIDESGMPKERFSAEFPKEGPSILRIQQVVRGDSAAYFCASSPPANYYGYTFGSGTRLTVV.

The chain couples TRBV5-4 to TRBJ2-1; 9 positions agree with TRBD2. Germline V CDR1 and CDR2: SGHNT, YYREEE (reference sequence). This CDR3 spans 15 amino acids. Trimming took 5 bases from V and 4 from J; bases not matched to a gene: 7. CDR3 amino acids: CASSLRLAEYNEQFF. In DNA, the CDR3 is TGTGCCAGCAGTCTAAGACTAGCGGAGTACAATGAGCAGTTCTTC.

This chain links TRBV6-1 with TRBJ1-2, with TRBD1 identical over 7 bases. The ends lost 2 bases at V and 7 bases at J; junction bases unmatched: 1. The CDR3 consists of 12 residues. The germline V gene encodes CDR1 MNHNS and CDR2 SASEGT. CDR3 sequence reads: CASSERGLGYTF. The CDR3 coding sequence is TGTGCCAGCAGTGAAAGGGGGCTTGGCTACACCTTC.

The chain has TRBV2 and TRBJ1-1; D is possibly TRBD1 (6 bases). CDR3 length equals 13 residues. The germline V gene encodes CDR1 SNHLY and CDR2 FYNNEI. Trimming shortened V by 6 bases and J by 4 bases, and 12 bases separated the two germline ends. CDR3 sequence reads: CASREGRGTEAFF. CDR3 in DNA: TGTGCCAGCAGGGAGGGCAGGGGCACTGAAGCTTTCTTT.

The chain recombines TRBV4-2 with TRBJ1-2; D is perhaps TRBD1 (6 bases). Germline V lookup: CDR1 LGHNA, CDR2 YNFKEQ. The CDR3 totals 15 residues. Between the trimmed V and J ends, which lost 1 base and 8 bases, there was a span of 17 bases. The CDR3 sequence is CASSQARSGVDGYTF. CDR3 sequence (DNA): TGTGCCAGCAGCCAAGCCCGATCAGGGGTTGACGGCTACACCTTC.

The rearrangement uses TRBV28 and TRBJ1-1, with D uncertain. Looked up from germline, CDR1 is MDHEN and CDR2 is SYDVKM. V dropped 7 bases and J dropped 1 base, with 10 bases sitting between them. The CDR3 contains 13 residues. The CDR3, as DNA: TGTGCCAGCAACGGGCGCGCGAACACTGAAGCTTTCTTT. Amino acid sequence: CASNGRANTEAFF.

The chain employs TRBV9 and TRBJ2-1, with a tentative D call TRBD2 (5 bases). Trimming left V 4 bases short and J 5 bases short, with 13 bases between. Germline V gene data show CDR1 as SGDLS and CDR2 as YYNGEE. CDR3 length: 14 residues. The CDR3 sequence: CASSTQLENNEQFF. The CDR3 coding sequence is TGTGCCAGCAGCACCCAACTAGAGAACAATGAGCAGTTCTTC.

This chain connects TRBV7-8 to TRBJ2-3; 7 bases agree with TRBD2. The V and J ends lost 1 base and 6 bases, in that order; junction bases with no gene match: 10. The V gene's germline CDR1 is SGHVS and CDR2 FQNEAQ. The CDR3 totals 16 residues. In DNA form, the CDR3 reads TGTGCCAGCAGCTTAGTTGGTGGCGGGAGTGGTGATACGCAGTATTTT. Protein product: CASSLVGGGSGDTQYF.

The chain uses TRBV19 and TRBJ1-1, with D unclear. Germline lookup yields CDR1 LNHDA and CDR2 SQIVND (reference sequence). V was cut by 7 bases and J by 1 base, with 10 bases left in between. This CDR3 comprises 13 residues. CDR3 sequence: CASIDVGNTEAFF. CDR3 nucleotide sequence: TGTGCCAGTATAGATGTAGGGAACACTGAAGCTTTCTTT.

The CDR3 sequence is CATSRSRGSSGGNNEKLFF. The DNA for the CDR3 is TGTGCCACCAGCAGATCCAGAGGGTCGTCAGGGGGCAATAATGAAAAACTGTTTTTT. The rearrangement uses TRBV15 and TRBJ1-4, with 8 bases that match TRBD1. The CDR3 has 19 amino acids. CDR1 is LNHNV and CDR2 is YYDKDF in the germline V gene (reference sequence). With 2 bases clipped from V and 4 bases from J, the junction kept 15 bases outside the gene matches. The whole variable domain, filled in from reference TRBV15 and TRBJ1-4, reads DAMVIQNPRYQVTQFGKPVTLSCSQTLNHNVMYWYQQKSSQAPKLLFHYYDKDFNNEADTPDNFQSRRPNTSFCFLDIRSPGLGDTAMYLCATSRSRGSSGGNNEKLFFGSGTQLSVL.

The chain carries TRBV5-4 and TRBJ2-7; perhaps TRBD1 as D (6 bases). The CDR3 has 14 amino acids. Trimming shortened V by 2 bases and J by 0 bases, and 9 bases separated the two germline ends. Germline CDR1 is SGHNT and CDR2 is YYREEE (reference sequence). The CDR3 loop reads CASSFADSSYEQYF. The DNA for the CDR3 is TGTGCCAGCAGCTTTGCGGACAGCTCCTACGAGCAGTACTTC.

This chain uses TRBV4-2 with TRBJ2-3; 8 nucleotides line up with TRBD1. The CDR3 totals 17 residues. The V segment lost 4 bases and the J segment 0 bases; nucleotides outside the gene matches: 9. Germline CDR1 reads LGHNA; CDR2 reads YNFKEQ. CDR3 amino acids: CASSPRAGTGSTDTQYF. The CDR3 DNA reads as TGTGCCAGCAGCCCTCGCGCCGGGACAGGTAGCACAGATACGCAGTATTTT.

V and J are TRBV20-1 and TRBJ1-2; D perhaps matches TRBD1 (6 bases). Trimming took off 6 bases at V and 5 bases at J, with 10 bases between the two ends. In germline, CDR1 is DFQATT, CDR2 SNEGSKA (reference sequence). This CDR3 comprises 11 residues. The CDR3, as DNA: TGCAGTGCCCCGGACAGATATGGCTACACCTTC. Its translation: CSAPDRYGYTF.

The chain couples TRBV7-9 to TRBJ2-1; possibly TRBD1 or TRBD2 for D (5 bases each). The ends were cut back, 4 bases at V and 4 bases at J, with 14 bases in the middle. CDR3 length: 15 residues. Germline V lookup: CDR1 SEHNR, CDR2 FQNEAQ (reference sequence). The CDR3 region has the DNA TGTGCCAGCAGCTCCCCGGGACCCATTTACAATGAGCAGTTCTTC. Its translation is CASSSPGPIYNEQFF.

The V call is TRBV4-1, the J call TRBJ2-7; 8 positions match TRBD2. V lost 0 bases, J lost 4 bases, and 14 bases stayed unmatched. The germline CDR1 and CDR2 sequences are MGHRA and YSYEKL. The CDR3 has 18 amino acids. The CDR3 nucleotides are TGCGCCAGCAGCCAAGATTTTAGGGGTAGCGGGAACCCTTACGAGCAGTACTTC. This sequence encodes CASSQDFRGSGNPYEQYF.

The V and J genes are TRBV5-6 and TRBJ2-1; TRBD2 aligns across 10 bases. The CDR3 is 16 residues long. CDR1 SGHDT and CDR2 YYEEEE come from the germline V gene. V was clipped by 4 bases and J by 10 bases; unmatched bases: 14. For the CDR3, the DNA is TGTGCCAGCAGCAAGGAAGCGGGAGGGGGTAGGGGCGAGCAGTTCTTC. This encodes CASSKEAGGGRGEQFF.

This clone has only one observation. The gene calls are TRBV5-6 and TRBJ2-5, with TRBD2 matching 10 bases. Germline V gene data show CDR1 as SGHDT and CDR2 as YYEEEE. This CDR3 has 15 residues. V gave up 3 bases and J gave up 5 bases; unmatched junction bases: 7. The DNA for the CDR3 is TGTGCCAGCAGCTCTAGCGGGAGCGCACCCGAGACCCAGTACTTC. Amino acids: CASSSSGSAPETQYF.

The chain is built from TRBV4-2 and TRBJ2-3; no clear D. V was cut by 1 base and J by 4 bases, with 12 bases left in between. Germline CDR1 is LGHNA and CDR2 is YNFKEQ. CDR3 length: 15 residues. The CDR3 region has the DNA TGTGCCAGCAGCCAAGTAAGTCCGGCCGCAGATACGCAGTATTTT. Protein: CASSQVSPAADTQYF.

This chain links TRBV4-2 with TRBJ2-1; tentatively, D is TRBD1 (6 bases). The CDR3 has 13 amino acids. V was trimmed by 3 bases and J by 12 bases, leaving 15 bases between them. The germline CDR1 and CDR2 sequences are LGHNA and YNFKEQ. CDR3 in DNA: TGTGCCAGCAGCCAGGCCCGTGGGGGCCCGCAGTTCTTC. As protein: CASSQARGGPQFF.